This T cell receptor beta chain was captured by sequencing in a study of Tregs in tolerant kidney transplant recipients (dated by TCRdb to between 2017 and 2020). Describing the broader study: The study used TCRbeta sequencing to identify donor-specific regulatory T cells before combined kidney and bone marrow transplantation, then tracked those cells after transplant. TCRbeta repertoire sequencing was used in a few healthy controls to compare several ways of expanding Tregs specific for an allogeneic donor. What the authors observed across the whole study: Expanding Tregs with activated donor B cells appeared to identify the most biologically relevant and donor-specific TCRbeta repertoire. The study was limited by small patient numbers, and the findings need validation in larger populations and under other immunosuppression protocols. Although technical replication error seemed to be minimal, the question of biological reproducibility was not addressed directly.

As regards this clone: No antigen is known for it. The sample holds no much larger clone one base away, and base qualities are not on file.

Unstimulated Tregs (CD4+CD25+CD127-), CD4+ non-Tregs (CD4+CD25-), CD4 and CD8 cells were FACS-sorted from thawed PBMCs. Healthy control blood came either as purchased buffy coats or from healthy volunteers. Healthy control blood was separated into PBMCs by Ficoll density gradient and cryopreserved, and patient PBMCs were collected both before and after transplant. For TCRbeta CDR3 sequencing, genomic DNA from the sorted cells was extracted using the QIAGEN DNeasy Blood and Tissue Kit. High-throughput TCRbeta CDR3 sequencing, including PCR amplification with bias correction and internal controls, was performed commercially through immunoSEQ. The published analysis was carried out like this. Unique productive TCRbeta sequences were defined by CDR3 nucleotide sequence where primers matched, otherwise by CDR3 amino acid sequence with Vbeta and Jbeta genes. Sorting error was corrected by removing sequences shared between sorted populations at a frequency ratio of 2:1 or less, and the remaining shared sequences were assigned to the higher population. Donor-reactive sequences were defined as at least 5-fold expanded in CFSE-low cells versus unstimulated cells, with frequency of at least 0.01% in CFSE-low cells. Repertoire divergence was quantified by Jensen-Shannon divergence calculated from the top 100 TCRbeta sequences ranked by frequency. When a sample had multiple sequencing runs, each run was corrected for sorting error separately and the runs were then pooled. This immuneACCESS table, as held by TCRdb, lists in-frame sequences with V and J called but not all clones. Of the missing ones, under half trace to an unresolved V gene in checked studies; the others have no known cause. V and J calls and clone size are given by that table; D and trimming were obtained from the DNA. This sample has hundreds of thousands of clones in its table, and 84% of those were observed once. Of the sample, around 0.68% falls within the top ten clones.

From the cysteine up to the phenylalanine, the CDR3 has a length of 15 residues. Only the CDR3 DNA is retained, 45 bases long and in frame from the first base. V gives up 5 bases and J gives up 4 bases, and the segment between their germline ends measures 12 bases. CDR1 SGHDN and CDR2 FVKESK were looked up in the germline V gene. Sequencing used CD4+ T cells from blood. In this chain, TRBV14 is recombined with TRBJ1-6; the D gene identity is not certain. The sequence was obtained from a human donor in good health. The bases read TGTGCCAGCAGCGGTATAGGGTCATATAATTCACCCCTCCACTTT. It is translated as CASSGIGSYNSPLHF.